The TCR beta chain described here comes from a study of spatial heterogeneity in lung cancer. Study background: The donors comprised 60 to 80 untreated early-stage non-small cell lung cancer patients. Study conclusions and caveats: Circulating ubiquitous expanded tumor TCRs were observed more frequently at resection than at follow-up.

Time point described: blood at routine non-recurrence follow-up after resection. Whole RNA, which was extracted from tumor, nontumor lung tissue or frozen PBMC, was sequenced without any cell sorting. With respect to this clonotype: The antigen remains unidentified.

TCRdb ran MiXCR on the 5' RACE reads and lists one entry per CDR3 protein. The table includes roughly 15,000 distinct CDR3 sequences, about a fifth detected once. The germline V and J ends were trimmed by 1 base and 10 bases, with 12 bases remaining between them. Germline lookup yields CDR1 SGHNT and CDR2 YYREEE (reference sequence). The CDR3 spans 13 residues. The chain is built from TRBV5-4 and TRBJ2-1; D might be TRBD2 (6 bases). The sequence was collected from a male donor with early-stage non-small cell lung cancer. The sample consisted of PBMCs, taken at follow-up. This chain's CDR3 is CASSLIMAGEQFF. CDR3 DNA sequence: TGTGCCAGCAGCTTGATTATGGCGGGGGAGCAGTTCTTC.